Given below is one T cell receptor beta chain in context. Its target is unknown. Here immunoSEQ multiplex PCR was the method, and the copy in TCRdb shows in-frame clones only, minus some. This table has some 140,000 clones, over 85% appearing once. This sample is part of a study of T cell responses to AZD1222 COVID-19 vaccine. Study-wide context: Pooling was applied to second doses at about 4 or about 12 weeks. Study observations and caveats: The sample set comprised mostly white British donors with more females, and clonal diversity was possibly underestimated.

The germline gives CDR1 LGHDT, CDR2 YNNKEL (reference sequence). The CDR3 sequence is 14 residues long. V lost 4 bases and J 0 bases, leaving 9 bases between the germline ends. The input for sequencing was peripheral blood, taken on day 0 of AZD1222 vaccination. The chain combines TRBV3-1 (or the pseudogene TRBV3-2) with TRBJ1-1; D is ambiguous. The source of this sequence is an adult in good health. The CDR3 sequence: CASSRNSLNTEAFF. CDR3 nucleotides: TGTGCCAGCAGCCGGAACAGTTTGAACACTGAAGCTTTCTTT.